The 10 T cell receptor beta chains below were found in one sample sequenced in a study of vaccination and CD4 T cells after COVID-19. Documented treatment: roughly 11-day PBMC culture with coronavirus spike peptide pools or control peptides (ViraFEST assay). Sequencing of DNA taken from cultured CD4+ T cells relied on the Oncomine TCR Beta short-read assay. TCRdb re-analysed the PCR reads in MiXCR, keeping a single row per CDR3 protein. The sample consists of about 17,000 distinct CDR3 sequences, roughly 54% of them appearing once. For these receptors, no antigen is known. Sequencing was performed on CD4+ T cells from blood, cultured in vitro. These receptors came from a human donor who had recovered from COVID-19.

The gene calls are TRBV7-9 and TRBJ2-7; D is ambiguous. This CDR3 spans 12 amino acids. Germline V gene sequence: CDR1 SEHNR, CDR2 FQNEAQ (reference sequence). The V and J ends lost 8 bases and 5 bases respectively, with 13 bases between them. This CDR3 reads CASDWAGDEQYF. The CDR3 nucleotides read TGTGCCAGCGACTGGGCCGGCGACGAGCAGTACTTC.

CDR3: CSGQGDTEAFF. The CDR3 bases are TGCAGTGGTCAGGGAGACACTGAAGCTTTCTTT. The chain links TRBV20-1 to TRBJ1-1; weak D call: TRBD1 (5 bases). CDR1 and CDR2 from the germline V gene are DFQATT and SNEGSKA (reference sequence). The CDR3 loop spans 11 amino acids. Trimming removed 7 bases at V and 3 bases at J, with 9 bases between.

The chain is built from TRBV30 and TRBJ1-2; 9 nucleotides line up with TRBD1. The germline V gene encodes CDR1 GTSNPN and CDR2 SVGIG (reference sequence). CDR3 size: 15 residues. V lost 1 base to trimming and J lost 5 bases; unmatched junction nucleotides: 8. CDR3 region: CAWSDHPGQGYGYTF. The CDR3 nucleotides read TGTGCCTGGAGTGACCATCCGGGACAGGGATATGGCTACACCTTC.

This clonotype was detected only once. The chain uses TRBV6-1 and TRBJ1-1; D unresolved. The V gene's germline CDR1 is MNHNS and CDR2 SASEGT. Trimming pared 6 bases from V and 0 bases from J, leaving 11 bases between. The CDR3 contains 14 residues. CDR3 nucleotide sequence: TGTGCCAGCAGGTATTATACCTTGAACACTGAAGCTTTCTTT. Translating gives CASRYYTLNTEAFF.

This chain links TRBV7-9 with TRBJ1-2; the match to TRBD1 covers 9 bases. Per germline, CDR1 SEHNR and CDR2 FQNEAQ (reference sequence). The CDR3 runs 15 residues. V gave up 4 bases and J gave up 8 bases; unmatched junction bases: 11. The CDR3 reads CASSSSDRGSWGYTF. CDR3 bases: TGTGCCAGCAGCTCCTCGGACAGGGGATCCTGGGGCTACACCTTC.

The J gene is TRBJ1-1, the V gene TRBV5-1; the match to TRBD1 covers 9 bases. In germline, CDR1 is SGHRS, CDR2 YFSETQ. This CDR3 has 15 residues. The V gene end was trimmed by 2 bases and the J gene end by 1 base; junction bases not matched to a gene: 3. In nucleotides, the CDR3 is TGCGCCAGCAGCTTTCGGACAGGGGAGAACACTGAAGCTTTCTTT. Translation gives CASSFRTGENTEAFF.

DNA for the CDR3: TGCAGTGCTAGAGCAGGGTTTAGCAATCAGCCCCAGCATTTT. Residues: CSARAGFSNQPQHF. The chain uses TRBV20-1 and TRBJ1-5; TRBD1 is a possible D gene (5 bases). The CDR3 contains 14 residues. Germline-derived CDR1 and CDR2 are DFQATT and SNEGSKA (reference sequence). V dropped 1 base and J dropped 0 bases, with 7 bases sitting between them.

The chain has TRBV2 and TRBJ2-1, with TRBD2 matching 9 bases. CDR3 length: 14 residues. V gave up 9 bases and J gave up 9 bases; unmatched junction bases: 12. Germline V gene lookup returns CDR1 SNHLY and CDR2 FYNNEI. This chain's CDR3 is CASTQAGGLGEQFF. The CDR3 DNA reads TGTGCCAGTACTCAGGCGGGAGGGCTGGGTGAGCAGTTCTTC. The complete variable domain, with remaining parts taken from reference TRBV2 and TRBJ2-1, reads EPEVTQTPSHQVTQMGQEVILRCVPISNHLYFYWYRQILGQKVEFLVSFYNNEISEKSEIFDDQFSVERPDGSNFTLKIRSTKLEDSAMYFCASTQAGGLGEQFFGPGTRLTVL.

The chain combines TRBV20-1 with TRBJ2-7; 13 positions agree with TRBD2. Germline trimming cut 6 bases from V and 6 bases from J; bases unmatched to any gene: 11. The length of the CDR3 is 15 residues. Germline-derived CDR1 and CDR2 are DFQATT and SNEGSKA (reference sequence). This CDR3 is CSAQVGLAGVTEQYF. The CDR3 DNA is TGCAGTGCCCAAGTCGGACTAGCGGGAGTAACCGAGCAGTACTTC.

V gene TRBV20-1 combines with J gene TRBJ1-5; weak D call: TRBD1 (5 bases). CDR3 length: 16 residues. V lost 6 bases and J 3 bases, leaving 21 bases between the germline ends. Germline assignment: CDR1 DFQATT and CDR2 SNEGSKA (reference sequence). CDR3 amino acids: CSATPGWGRNNQPQHF. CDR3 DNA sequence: TGCAGTGCCACACCTGGCTGGGGACGGAACAATCAGCCCCAGCATTTT.